There are many counts of the clone carrying this T cell receptor beta chain. Antigen unknown. V was pared by 4 bases and J by 3 bases, with 2 bases of the junction left unmatched. Germline V gene lookup returns CDR1 SGHTA and CDR2 FQGTGA. This CDR3 is 16 amino acids long. Combining a sample-barcoded 5' primer with a J-beta primer mix, a second PCR ran for 7 to 11 cycles. The template-switch adaptor was a 5' adaptor with 12 random nucleotides. It tagged each cDNA molecule. MiXCR was run by TCRdb on the 5' RACE reads, yielding one entry per CDR3 protein. The sample holds around 800,000 distinct CDR3 sequences; roughly 44% are singletons and the top ten take about a fifth. Every sample gave at least 5.5 micrograms of total RNA when it was extracted. This specimen comes from a study of blood T cells in healthy people across ages. Study-wide results and limits: Roughly linear age-related decline in beta diversity appeared, significant by age roughly 40. More naive CD4+ cells and higher diversity were found in long-lived than in aged donors.

Sample: blood. The V gene is TRBV7-3, the J gene TRBJ2-3; TRBD2 matches at 15 bases. The TCR was taken from a man in his 60s in good health. CDR3 sequence reads: CASSSGTSGGTDTQYF. DNA of the CDR3: TGTGCCAGCAGCTCTGGGACTAGCGGGGGGACAGATACGCAGTATTTT.